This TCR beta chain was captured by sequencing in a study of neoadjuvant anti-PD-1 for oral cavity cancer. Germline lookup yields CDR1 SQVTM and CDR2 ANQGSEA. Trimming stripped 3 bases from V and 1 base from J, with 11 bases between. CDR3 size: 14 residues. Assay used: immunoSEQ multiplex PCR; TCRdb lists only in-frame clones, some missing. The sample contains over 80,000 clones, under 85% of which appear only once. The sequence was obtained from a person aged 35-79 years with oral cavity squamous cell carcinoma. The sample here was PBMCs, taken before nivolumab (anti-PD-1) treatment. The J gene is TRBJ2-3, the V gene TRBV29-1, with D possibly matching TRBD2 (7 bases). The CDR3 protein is CSVDGGAGTDTQYF. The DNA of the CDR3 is TGCAGCGTTGATGGGGGGGCCGGCACAGATACGCAGTATTTT.